One sample yielded the 25 T cell receptor beta chains listed below, sequenced in a study of T cell changes during pregnancy in multiple sclerosis. The assay was immunoSEQ multiplex PCR, and TCRdb's table has in-frame clones only and misses some. The sample has tens of thousands of clones; approximately 94% are singletons. The specimen was CD4+ T cells from peripheral blood mononuclear cells, collected in the third trimester of pregnancy. Receptors were obtained from a female donor with multiple sclerosis, enrolled in a pregnancy study.

The sample holds one count of this clone. The chain couples TRBV2 to TRBJ2-1; the match to TRBD1 covers 8 bases. The V and J ends lost 5 bases and 6 bases, in that order; junction bases with no gene match: 9. Germline V gene sequence: CDR1 SNHLY, CDR2 FYNNEI. This CDR3 region has 15 residues. CDR3 in DNA: TGTGCCAGCAGTCTCGGGCAGGGGGCGCGCAATGAGCAGTTCTTC. This codes for CASSLGQGARNEQFF.

V is TRBV14 and J is TRBJ1-3; D remains ambiguous. The CDR3 runs 14 residues. Germline CDR1 and CDR2: SGHDN and FVKESK. Trimming removed 1 base at V and 5 bases at J, with 9 bases between. CDR3 nucleotides: TGTGCCAGCAGCCAAGTGGCCAGTAGAAACACCATATATTTT. It codes for CASSQVASRNTIYF.

This chain links TRBV27 with TRBJ1-5, with 7 positions matching TRBD1. The CDR3 has 17 amino acids. J lost 0 bases, V lost 2 bases, and 7 bases had no gene match. Germline V CDR1 and CDR2: MNHEY, SMNVEV (reference sequence). The CDR3 nucleotides are TGTGCCAGCAGTTTACTCAGGACAGGCGGTAGCAATCAGCCCCAGCATTTT. Encoded protein: CASSLLRTGGSNQPQHF.

J is TRBJ2-3 and V is TRBV5-1, with 9 bases identical to TRBD2. Germline V CDR1 and CDR2: SGHRS, YFSETQ. The junction had 6 bases not matched to a gene; V was cut back by 4 bases and J by 0 bases. The CDR3 covers 16 residues. The CDR3 sequence: CASSARGTSSTDTQYF. The CDR3 DNA is TGCGCCAGCAGCGCCCGAGGGACTAGCAGCACAGATACGCAGTATTTT. The variable domain in full, completed from reference TRBV5-1 and TRBJ2-3, reads KAGVTQTPRYLIKTRGQQVTLSCSPISGHRSVSWYQQTPGQGLQFLFEYFSETQRNKGNFPGRFSGRQFSNSRSEMNVSTLELGDSALYLCASSARGTSSTDTQYFGPGTRLTVL.

The V gene is TRBV5-1, the J gene TRBJ2-1; D gene uncertain. The CDR3 loop spans 17 amino acids. Trimming pared 6 bases from V and 3 bases from J, leaving 22 bases between. The germline CDR1 and CDR2 sequences are SGHRS and YFSETQ. CDR3 coding DNA: TGCGCCAGCACCTCTGCGGTCCCTCCTTCATTCTACAATGAGCAGTTCTTC. Translated: CASTSAVPPSFYNEQFF.

V gene TRBV7-2 combines with J gene TRBJ1-5; 7 bases fit TRBD1. In germline, CDR1 is SGHTA, CDR2 FQGNSA. With 3 bases clipped from V and 2 bases from J, the junction kept 1 base outside the gene matches. The CDR3 runs 14 residues. CDR3 sequence (DNA): TGTGCCAGCAGCTTTGACAGGGGCAATCAGCCCCAGCATTTT. Its translation: CASSFDRGNQPQHF.

The chain couples TRBV6-6 to TRBJ2-4; TRBD1 matches 7 bases. The CDR3 has 12 residues. Germline values: CDR1 MNHNY, CDR2 SVGAGI (reference sequence). V lost 5 bases to trimming and J lost 7 bases; unmatched junction nucleotides: 2. The CDR3 sequence is CASSPTGNIQYF. CDR3 nucleotides: TGTGCCAGCAGTCCGACAGGGAACATTCAGTACTTC.

The chain recombines TRBV2 with TRBJ1-4; TRBD1 agrees at 7 bases. Germline trimming cut 7 bases from V and 5 bases from J; bases unmatched to any gene: 7. The CDR3 is made up of 14 amino acids. Per the germline V gene, CDR1 is SNHLY and CDR2 is FYNNEI. Here the CDR3 reads CASNPDRPNEKLFF. The CDR3 coding sequence is TGTGCCAGCAACCCGGACAGGCCGAATGAAAAACTGTTTTTT.

CDR3 bases: TGTGCCAGCAGCAAAGGACTAGCGGGAGGCTACGAGCAGTACTTC. Residues: CASSKGLAGGYEQYF. The J gene is TRBJ2-7, the V gene TRBV7-2; 14 bases agree with TRBD2. V trimming: 5 bases; J trimming: 3 bases; junction bases outside the gene matches: 3. Germline V gene data show CDR1 as SGHTA and CDR2 as FQGNSA. This CDR3 is 15 amino acids long.

V and J are TRBV6-4 and TRBJ2-3, with D uncertain. The V and J ends lost 4 bases and 4 bases respectively, with 9 bases between them. The CDR3 length is 13 residues. Germline-derived CDR1 and CDR2 are MRHNA and SNTAGT. The CDR3 DNA sequence: TGTGCCAGCAGTGCTCCTGGAGCAGATACGCAGTATTTT. Residues: CASSAPGADTQYF.

This clone was seen once. The rearrangement uses TRBV11-2 and TRBJ2-1; 7 bases match TRBD2. CDR1 SGHAT and CDR2 FQNNGV come from the germline V gene. The CDR3 extends over 10 amino acids. The CDR3 nucleotides are TGTGGAGTGGGAGGGAATGAGCAGTTCTTC. It encodes CGVGGNEQFF. Complete variable domain (other parts from reference TRBV11-2 and TRBJ2-1): EAGVAQSPRYKIIEKRQSVAFWCNPISGHATLYWYQQILGQGPKLLIQFQNNGVVDDSQLPKDRFSAERLKGVDSTLKIQPAKLEDSAVYLCGVGGNEQFFGPGTRLTVL.

The rearrangement uses TRBV6-6 and TRBJ1-4, with D unresolved. Trimming pared 5 bases from V and 7 bases from J, leaving 14 bases between. The CDR3 is 14 residues long. Germline V lookup: CDR1 MNHNY, CDR2 SVGAGI (reference sequence). The CDR3 nucleotides are TGTGCCAGCAGTCCCCTTGCGGGCGGTGAAAAACTGTTTTTT. The encoded protein is CASSPLAGGEKLFF.

This chain connects TRBV4-2 to TRBJ1-5, with D perhaps TRBD1 (6 bases). The CDR3 consists of 14 residues. The germline CDR1 and CDR2 sequences are LGHNA and YNFKEQ. Trimming cost V 3 bases and J 5 bases, with 11 bases left between them. The CDR3: CASSQAGADQPQHF. CDR3 nucleotides: TGTGCCAGCAGCCAGGCGGGGGCAGATCAGCCCCAGCATTTT.

This sequence joins TRBV7-2 and TRBJ2-7; TRBD2 aligns across 7 bases. V shed 5 bases, J shed 3 bases, and the junction held 10 bases outside the gene matches. The CDR3 has 15 amino acids. Germline assignment: CDR1 SGHTA and CDR2 FQGNSA. Written as DNA, the CDR3 is TGTGCCAGCAGCCTCTCGGGGGGAATTTACTACGAGCAGTACTTC. Translated: CASSLSGGIYYEQYF.

This sequence joins TRBV5-1 and TRBJ1-2, with TRBD1 as a possible D gene (6 bases). The germline V gene encodes CDR1 SGHRS and CDR2 YFSETQ. V lost 4 bases, J lost 0 bases, and 10 bases lay in between. This CDR3 contains 14 residues. The CDR3 DNA follows: TGCGCCAGCAGCCGACAGGAACCTAACTATGGCTACACCTTC. Amino acid sequence: CASSRQEPNYGYTF.

The rearrangement uses TRBV6-5 and TRBJ2-3; D is possibly TRBD2 (5 bases). Germline V gene sequence: CDR1 MNHEY, CDR2 SVGAGI. Trimming left V 10 bases short and J 0 bases short, with 14 bases between. This CDR3 is built from 14 residues. The CDR3 reads CATRDFKSTDTQYF. Here the CDR3 DNA reads TGTGCCACTCGGGATTTCAAGAGCACAGATACGCAGTATTTT.

The V gene is TRBV28, the J gene TRBJ1-2, with 7 bases fitting TRBD1. The junction had 4 bases not matched to a gene; V was cut back by 7 bases and J by 8 bases. Germline-derived CDR1 and CDR2 are MDHEN and SYDVKM. This CDR3 is 11 amino acids long. CDR3 sequence reads: CASKTGLGYTF. CDR3 nucleotides: TGTGCCAGCAAGACAGGGCTCGGCTACACCTTC.

This sequence joins TRBV6-6 and TRBJ2-4; D is unclear. Trimming removed 2 bases from V and 5 bases from J, with 10 bases in between. The V gene's germline CDR1 is MNHNY and CDR2 SVGAGI (reference sequence). This CDR3 is built from 14 residues. In nucleotides, the CDR3 is TGTGCCAGCAGTTACCTGACTGGAGAAAACATTCAGTACTTC. Its translation is CASSYLTGENIQYF.

This rearrangement joins TRBV5-1 to TRBJ2-5; TRBD2 agrees at 9 bases. After removal of 6 bases from V and 5 bases from J, the junction contained 8 bases not matched to a gene. Germline loops: CDR1 SGHRS, CDR2 YFSETQ. This CDR3 region has 14 residues. The CDR3 sequence is CASKLSGGPETQYF. The CDR3 DNA sequence: TGCGCCAGCAAGTTAAGCGGGGGGCCTGAGACCCAGTACTTC.

The chain joins TRBV5-1 to TRBJ1-6, with TRBD1 as a possible D gene (5 bases). The CDR3 runs 14 residues. The germline V gene has CDR1 SGHRS and CDR2 YFSETQ. V was trimmed by 4 bases and J by 5 bases, leaving 10 bases between them. The CDR3 DNA is TGCGCCAGCAGCCGGCAGGGTGATAATTCACCCCTCCACTTT. Translated, it gives CASSRQGDNSPLHF.

This clone was counted once. The chain couples TRBV7-3 to TRBJ2-3, with D unresolved. Trimming stripped 1 base from V and 5 bases from J, with 13 bases between. The germline CDR1 and CDR2 sequences are SGHTA and FQGTGA. The CDR3 consists of 15 residues. The CDR3 reads CASSLSSPGVDTQYF. As DNA, the CDR3 is TGTGCCAGCAGCTTAAGTTCCCCCGGAGTAGATACGCAGTATTTT.

V and J are TRBV7-3 and TRBJ1-1, with a weak D call TRBD1 (5 bases). Germline CDR1 reads SGHTA; CDR2 reads FQGTGA. V was cut by 5 bases and J by 5 bases, with 18 bases left in between. The CDR3 has 15 residues. The CDR3 is CASSLQGAGRTEAFF. CDR3 coding DNA: TGTGCCAGCAGCCTGCAGGGTGCTGGGAGGACTGAAGCTTTCTTT. Together with reference TRBV7-3 and TRBJ1-1, the CDR3 gives the full variable domain: GAGVSQTPSNKVTEKGKYVELRCDPISGHTALYWYRQSLGQGPEFLIYFQGTGAADDSGLPNDRFFAVRPEGSVSTLKIQRTERGDSAVYLCASSLQGAGRTEAFFGQGTRLTVV.

The chain has TRBV11-2 and TRBJ1-2; possibly TRBD1 for D (5 bases). This CDR3 contains 13 residues. The ends were cut back, 1 base at V and 4 bases at J, with 7 bases in the middle. Looked up from germline, CDR1 is SGHAT and CDR2 is FQNNGV. As DNA, the CDR3 is TGTGCCAGCAGCTTAGGGGGGGGCTATGGCTACACCTTC. Its translation is CASSLGGGYGYTF.

This rearrangement joins TRBV27 to TRBJ2-7; 8 bases agree with TRBD1. CDR3 length: 13 residues. The germline gives CDR1 MNHEY, CDR2 SMNVEV (reference sequence). Trimming took 5 bases from V and 6 from J; bases not matched to a gene: 6. DNA of the CDR3: TGTGCCAGCAGTGCTCTGACAGGGGCCGAGCAGTACTTC. The encoded protein is CASSALTGAEQYF.

The CDR3 loop reads CASRGGGGGNQPQHF. CDR3 sequence (DNA): TGTGCCAGCAGGGGAGGGGGAGGAGGCAATCAGCCCCAGCATTTT. This chain connects TRBV6-5 to TRBJ1-5, with a tentative D call TRBD1 (6 bases). The CDR3 covers 15 residues. With 6 bases removed from V and 2 bases from J, the gap between germline ends came to 14 bases. The germline V gene encodes CDR1 MNHEY and CDR2 SVGAGI.